This TCR beta chain was profiled in a study of blood T cell repertoires in COVID-19. Sequenced by immunoSEQ multiplex PCR; TCRdb stores in-frame clones only, minus some. The table shows about 280,000 clones, with roughly 85% occurring only once. V lost 4 bases and J 5 bases, leaving 21 bases between the germline ends. The CDR3 consists of 16 residues. Germline lookup yields CDR1 SGHNT and CDR2 YYREEE (reference sequence). Participants' reported clinical history set cohort assignment. Recovery among Cohort 3 donors was established by two negative PCRs, clearance, or symptom resolution. This clonotype originated in a woman aged 40 to 49 who had recovered from COVID-19. The chain couples TRBV5-4 to TRBJ1-2; a weak D match, TRBD1 (5 bases). Sequencing was done on a sample of PBMCs or T cells enriched from blood (not recorded which). The CDR3 sequence: CASSLIRAGTIYGYTF. The DNA for the CDR3 is TGTGCCAGCAGCCTAATACGAGCCGGGACTATATATGGCTACACCTTC.